Many counts were recorded for the clone carrying this T cell receptor (beta chain). Its antigen remains unknown. Reverse transcription used around 540 ng RNA and constant-region primers for alpha and beta. Each of the alpha and beta chains got its own library through chain-specific third strand synthesis with indices. Ligation attached cDNA to a 5' RACE adapter that carried a random hexamer and SP2 site. Second strand synthesis was primed from the SP2 site. TCRdb processed the 5' RACE reads anew with MiXCR; each CDR3 protein has one entry. This table holds 19,000 or so distinct CDR3 sequences, 7.5% to 10% found once. Roughly three months, about 14 weeks, into antiretroviral therapy, follow-up blood was collected. No cell fractionation was done, so the repertoire covers all unsorted peripheral blood T cells. This sample was taken from a study of HIV-infected patients and healthy controls. Findings and caveats of the study: Healthy controls carried many MAIT alpha-chain CDR3s, while HIV+ repertoires had few.

CDR1 is SGHAT and CDR2 is FQNNGV in the germline V gene. The CDR3 is made up of 15 amino acids. The V gene end was trimmed by 4 bases and the J gene end by 4 bases; junction bases not matched to a gene: 10. The sequence derives from an adult with HIV infection. Sequencing used blood, obtained during antiretroviral therapy. The V call is TRBV11-2, the J call TRBJ2-7; 7 bases fit TRBD2. In DNA form, the CDR3 reads TGTGCCAGCAGCTCCGGGTGGGAGGGATGGTACGAGCAGTACTTC. It translates to CASSSGWEGWYEQYF.